Listed here are 26 T cell receptor beta chains from one sample, sequenced in a study of blood T cell repertoires in COVID-19. Data came from immunoSEQ multiplex PCR; TCRdb stores just in-frame clones and leaves some out. The sample records approximately 100,000 clones, around 91% being singletons. Sequencing input: peripheral blood. Every receptor here comes from a woman older than 75 with acute or convalescent COVID-19.

The chain links TRBV25-1 to TRBJ2-7; D ambiguous. The V and J ends lost 4 bases and 6 bases respectively, with 13 bases between them. This CDR3 has 13 amino acids. Germline values: CDR1 MGHDK, CDR2 SYGVNS. CDR3 sequence: CASSGVRRGEQYF. CDR3 DNA: TGTGCCAGCAGTGGCGTCAGAAGAGGCGAGCAGTACTTC.

The chain uses TRBV29-1 and TRBJ2-2, with 10 bases aligning to TRBD2. The CDR3 has 17 residues. The germline CDR1 and CDR2 sequences are SQVTM and ANQGSEA. The junction had 12 bases not matched to a gene; V was cut back by 4 bases and J by 4 bases. CDR3 protein: CSVVGGAGGLPTGELFF. In nucleotides, the CDR3 is TGCAGCGTTGTCGGGGGAGCGGGGGGGCTTCCCACCGGGGAGCTGTTTTTT.

This clone was counted once. V gene TRBV24-1 combines with J gene TRBJ2-1, with 15 bases matching TRBD2. There are 18 residues in the CDR3. Germline CDR1 reads KGHDR; CDR2 reads SFDVKD. J lost 9 bases, V lost 4 bases, and 12 bases had no gene match. CDR3 loop: CATSEPGLAGGLTSEQFF. CDR3 nucleotide sequence: TGTGCCACCAGTGAACCGGGACTAGCGGGGGGACTTACAAGTGAGCAGTTCTTC.

The V and J genes are TRBV28 and TRBJ1-2; no reliable D call. V lost 2 bases and J 4 bases, leaving 17 bases between the germline ends. The CDR3 contains 16 residues. Germline CDR1 is MDHEN and CDR2 is SYDVKM. CDR3 coding DNA: TGTGCCAGCAGTTTAGACACCTCCCCTCACTCCTATGGCTACACCTTC. This sequence encodes CASSLDTSPHSYGYTF.

The table lists this clone with a few counts. The V gene is TRBV9, the J gene TRBJ2-1; 7 bases align to TRBD1. The ends lost 0 bases at V and 7 bases at J; junction bases unmatched: 7. CDR1 is SGDLS and CDR2 is YYNGEE in the germline V gene. The CDR3 is 15 residues long. Written as DNA, the CDR3 is TGTGCCAGCAGCGTAGGAGACTACAGGGGTAATGAGCAGTTCTTC. It codes for CASSVGDYRGNEQFF.

CDR3 nucleotide sequence: TGTGCCAGCAGTTTATCTCGCAGGGGGGTTATAGCTGAAGCTTTCTTT. Translated, it gives CASSLSRRGVIAEAFF. The chain joins TRBV27 to TRBJ1-1, with 7 bases matching TRBD1. Germline V gene lookup returns CDR1 MNHEY and CDR2 SMNVEV (reference sequence). CDR3 length: 16 amino acids. V shed 0 bases, J shed 6 bases, and the junction held 10 bases outside the gene matches.

The V and J genes are TRBV20-1 and TRBJ1-6; D is possibly TRBD1 (6 bases). CDR3 length: 14 amino acids. Germline-derived CDR1 and CDR2 are DFQATT and SNEGSKA (reference sequence). V was clipped by 3 bases and J by 7 bases, with 13 bases between them. For the CDR3, the DNA is TGCAGTGCTAGTAGGGGGGAGGGCAATTCACCCCTCCACTTT. Translating it yields CSASRGEGNSPLHF.

J is TRBJ1-3 and V is TRBV19, with TRBD1 matching 7 bases. V dropped 3 bases and J dropped 2; count of bases not matched to a gene: 4. Germline V gene lookup returns CDR1 LNHDA and CDR2 SQIVND (reference sequence). CDR3 length: 15 amino acids. In DNA form, the CDR3 reads TGTGCCAGTAGTATGGGCAGGGGGACTGGAAACACCATATATTTT. It is translated as CASSMGRGTGNTIYF. The full variable domain, completed using reference TRBV19 and TRBJ1-3, is DGGITQSPKYLFRKEGQNVTLSCEQNLNHDAMYWYRQDPGQGLRLIYYSQIVNDFQKGDIAEGYSVSREKKESFPLTVTSAQKNPTAFYLCASSMGRGTGNTIYFGEGSWLTVV.

The genes are TRBV5-1 and TRBJ2-2, with TRBD2 matching 12 bases. J gave up 5 bases and V 3 bases, and 17 bases lay outside the gene matches. This CDR3 has 20 amino acids. Germline V gives CDR1 SGHRS, CDR2 YFSETQ. CDR3 coding DNA: TGCGCCAGCAGCTCAGGACTAGCGGGGTCGGCAGGCAAACGGACCGGGGAGCTGTTTTTT. Residues: CASSSGLAGSAGKRTGELFF.

V and J are TRBV6-1 and TRBJ1-2; no clear D gene. This CDR3 is 14 amino acids long. CDR1 MNHNS and CDR2 SASEGT come from the germline V gene. V lost 2 bases to trimming and J lost 0 bases, with 7 bases between them. In DNA, the CDR3 is TGTGCCAGCAGTGAAACAGCCGCTAACTATGGCTACACCTTC. The encoded protein is CASSETAANYGYTF.

The chain carries TRBV7-9 and TRBJ1-2; a weak D match, TRBD1 (5 bases). Germline V gene data show CDR1 as SEHNR and CDR2 as FQNEAQ (reference sequence). Trimming took off 1 base at V and 4 bases at J, with 7 bases between the two ends. CDR3 length equals 13 residues. CDR3 protein: CASSLVRAYGYTF. The DNA for the CDR3 is TGTGCCAGCAGCTTAGTCAGGGCCTATGGCTACACCTTC.

This sequence joins TRBV7-9 and TRBJ1-2, with 8 bases identical to TRBD1. CDR1 and CDR2 from the germline V gene are SEHNR and FQNEAQ (reference sequence). V shed 9 bases and J 3 bases; nucleotides not matched to a gene: 9. The CDR3 runs 14 residues. This CDR3 is CASWEDRVDYGYTF. The CDR3 DNA is TGTGCCAGTTGGGAGGACAGGGTGGACTATGGCTACACCTTC.

The chain couples TRBV6-5 to TRBJ2-7; perhaps TRBD1 as D (7 bases). The V gene's germline CDR1 is MNHEY and CDR2 SVGAGI. The length of the CDR3 is 15 residues. Trimming left V 6 bases short and J 3 bases short, with 18 bases between. The CDR3 sequence is CASSPGAGGGYEQYF. CDR3 nucleotide sequence: TGTGCCAGCAGCCCAGGGGCAGGGGGAGGCTACGAGCAGTACTTC.

V and J are TRBV2 and TRBJ2-1; tentatively, D is TRBD2 (6 bases). V dropped 5 bases and J dropped 8 bases, with 10 bases sitting between them. The CDR3 length is 12 residues. The germline V gene encodes CDR1 SNHLY and CDR2 FYNNEI. CDR3 sequence reads: CASSPTSHEQFF. CDR3 in DNA: TGTGCCAGCAGTCCTACTAGCCATGAGCAGTTCTTC.

The rearrangement joins TRBV30 to TRBJ1-1; D remains ambiguous. Trimming cost V 6 bases and J 3 bases, with 17 bases left between them. There are 14 residues in the CDR3. CDR1 and CDR2 (germline): GTSNPN, SVGIG (reference sequence). CDR3 nucleotide sequence: TGTGCCTGCCCGTCAGGTGGCGGGTACACTGAAGCTTTCTTT. This gives the protein CACPSGGGYTEAFF.

The gene calls are TRBV14 and TRBJ2-2; D is perhaps TRBD1 (6 bases). Per germline, CDR1 SGHDN and CDR2 FVKESK. V shed 0 bases and J shed 5 bases, with 16 bases lying between them. The CDR3 extends over 17 amino acids. The CDR3 loop is CASSQDSRQGFTGELFF. As DNA, the CDR3 is TGTGCCAGCAGCCAAGATTCCAGGCAGGGGTTTACCGGGGAGCTGTTTTTT.

This chain uses TRBV27 with TRBJ1-2, with 8 bases aligning to TRBD1. The CDR3 has 15 amino acids. J gave up 5 bases and V 3 bases, and 8 bases lay outside the gene matches. Germline V gives CDR1 MNHEY, CDR2 SMNVEV (reference sequence). The DNA for the CDR3 is TGTGCCAGCAGTTTCAGGGGGCTAAGTACTTATGGCTACACCTTC. Protein product: CASSFRGLSTYGYTF.

The chain recombines TRBV10-3 with TRBJ2-5, with a possible D match to TRBD1 (8 bases). V was cut by 3 bases and J by 4 bases, with 12 bases left in between. From germline, CDR1 is ENHRY and CDR2 SYGVKD. The CDR3 runs to 14 residues. The CDR3 reads CAISDNRGGETQYF. The CDR3 region has the DNA TGTGCCATCAGTGACAACAGGGGGGGAGAGACCCAGTACTTC.

The chain links TRBV7-8 to TRBJ1-1, with 8 nucleotides matching TRBD1. Germline V gives CDR1 SGHVS, CDR2 FQNEAQ. After removal of 1 base from V and 0 bases from J, the junction contained 4 bases not matched to a gene. This CDR3 comprises 16 residues. The CDR3 loop is CASSLVAGGLNTEAFF. The DNA for the CDR3 is TGTGCCAGCAGCTTAGTTGCAGGGGGCCTGAACACTGAAGCTTTCTTT.

The genes are TRBV6-1 and TRBJ2-7; 7 positions match TRBD1. V was pared by 3 bases and J by 6 bases, with 8 bases of the junction left unmatched. Germline CDR1 is MNHNS and CDR2 is SASEGT. The CDR3 runs to 14 residues. The CDR3 loop reads CASSDLGTGAEQYF. CDR3 DNA sequence: TGTGCCAGCAGTGACCTAGGAACAGGGGCCGAGCAGTACTTC.

The CDR3 DNA is TGTGCCAGTGGGGGCGGGTTGAATGGCTACACCTTC. Protein sequence: CASGGGLNGYTF. This chain uses TRBV7-9 with TRBJ1-2, with D perhaps matching TRBD1 (6 bases). V was cut by 9 bases and J by 6 bases, with 14 bases left in between. This CDR3 is 12 amino acids long. Germline V gives CDR1 SEHNR, CDR2 FQNEAQ (reference sequence).

The chain uses TRBV10-1 and TRBJ2-2, with D possibly matching TRBD1 (6 bases). CDR3 length equals 14 residues. Trimming shortened V by 2 bases and J by 7 bases, and 11 bases separated the two germline ends. Germline assignment: CDR1 WNHNN and CDR2 SYGVQD (reference sequence). The DNA for the CDR3 is TGCGCCAGCAGTGAGGGCAGGGGTGTCGGGGAGCTGTTTTTT. Translating gives CASSEGRGVGELFF.

Details on this clone: Sequence at one end of the junction differs from germline and may be a read error. The chain links TRBV2 to TRBJ2-7, with a tentative D call TRBD2 (5 bases). The CDR3 extends over 10 amino acids. Per germline, CDR1 SNHLY and CDR2 FYNNEI. Here the CDR3 reads CASRTGKWDF. The CDR3 DNA sequence: TGTGCCAGCAGAACGGGGAAATGGGACTTC.

The V gene is TRBV30, the J gene TRBJ2-5; 8 bases line up with TRBD2. There are 15 residues in the CDR3. Germline V gene lookup returns CDR1 GTSNPN and CDR2 SVGIG (reference sequence). J lost 2 bases, V lost 5 bases, and 10 bases had no gene match. CDR3 nucleotides: TGTGCCTGGGAGGGTAACGGGGGGGCTCAAGAGACCCAGTACTTC. Translated, it gives CAWEGNGGAQETQYF.

This chain links TRBV27 with TRBJ2-7; D not certain. The V end was cut by 6 bases, the J end by 0 bases, with 12 bases between. Germline assignment: CDR1 MNHEY and CDR2 SMNVEV (reference sequence). This CDR3 region has 14 residues. In DNA, the CDR3 is TGTGCCAGCAGGACTCAACGTAGCTCCTACGAGCAGTACTTC. It encodes CASRTQRSSYEQYF.

The chain joins TRBV28 to TRBJ1-1; D possibly corresponds to TRBD1 (5 bases). CDR3 length: 14 residues. Germline V gene data show CDR1 as MDHEN and CDR2 as SYDVKM. V lost 7 bases, J lost 5 bases, and 17 bases lay in between. This CDR3 is CASTTNGGWTEAFF. The DNA for the CDR3 is TGTGCCAGCACCACAAACGGGGGTTGGACTGAAGCTTTCTTT.